Below are 13 T cell receptor beta chains sequenced from a single sample in a study of regulatory dendritic cells for organ transplantation. Assay used: immunoSEQ multiplex PCR; TCRdb lists only in-frame clones, some missing. In the table there are tens of thousands of clones, 60% to 80% of which are singletons. The sample comprised memory CD4+ T cells from blood. Subset here: CD45RO+ memory T cells. These receptors came from a human donor in good health.

The gene calls are TRBV7-9 and TRBJ2-3, with 7 bases that match TRBD1. J was trimmed by 2 bases and V by 5 bases; bases with no gene match: 4. Germline CDR1 is SEHNR and CDR2 is FQNEAQ (reference sequence). This CDR3 contains 14 residues. In nucleotides, the CDR3 is TGTGCCAGCAGCCGCGGACAGGTCACAGATACGCAGTATTTT. Its protein product is CASSRGQVTDTQYF.

This chain joins TRBV5-5 and TRBJ1-2; 8 nucleotides match TRBD1. The CDR3 sequence is 13 residues long. Trimming at V came to 4 bases and at J to 11 bases, leaving 10 bases not matched to a gene. Looked up from germline, CDR1 is SGHKS and CDR2 is YYEKEE (reference sequence). The CDR3 region has the DNA TGTGCCAGCAGCCCACGGACAGGGATAGGTTACACCTTC. The encoded protein is CASSPRTGIGYTF.

The table lists this clone with a few counts. The chain combines TRBV14 with TRBJ1-5; 10 bases are shared with TRBD1. Germline V gene lookup returns CDR1 SGHDN and CDR2 FVKESK. The CDR3 length is 13 residues. V shed 4 bases, J shed 9 bases, and the junction held 3 bases outside the gene matches. CDR3 amino acids: CASSLDRGRPQHF. The CDR3 nucleotides read TGTGCCAGCAGCCTCGACAGGGGGCGGCCCCAGCATTTT. Looking up the rest from reference TRBV14 and TRBJ1-5 gives the full variable domain: EAGVTQFPSHSVIEKGQTVTLRCDPISGHDNLYWYRRVMGKEIKFLLHFVKESKQDESGMPNNRFLAERTGGTYSTLKVQPAELEDSGVYFCASSLDRGRPQHFGDGTRLSIL.

DNA for the CDR3: TGTGCCAGTCTTTTAGGGACAGGGGGTTACTATGGCTACACCTTC. Amino acid sequence: CASLLGTGGYYGYTF. V usage is TRBV28 and J usage is TRBJ1-2; 11 nucleotides agree with TRBD1. The ends lost 9 bases at V and 3 bases at J; junction bases unmatched: 9. The CDR3 sequence is 15 residues long. Germline assignment: CDR1 MDHEN and CDR2 SYDVKM.

The chain uses TRBV4-2 and TRBJ1-5, with a possible D match to TRBD1 (5 bases). Trimming removed 3 bases from V and 4 bases from J, with 13 bases in between. This CDR3 is 15 amino acids long. Germline values: CDR1 LGHNA, CDR2 YNFKEQ. The CDR3 DNA follows: TGTGCCAGCAGCCAGTACCAGGGTTTAAATCAGCCCCAGCATTTT. This gives the protein CASSQYQGLNQPQHF.

CDR3: CASSTRQGGEQYF. The CDR3 bases are TGTGCCAGCAGCACTCGACAGGGGGGCGAGCAGTACTTC. This rearrangement joins TRBV7-2 to TRBJ2-7; 9 bases line up with TRBD1. CDR3 length equals 13 residues. Germline CDR1 SGHTA, CDR2 FQGNSA. V lost 5 bases to trimming and J lost 6 bases; unmatched junction nucleotides: 5.

The V and J genes are TRBV7-2 and TRBJ2-7, with D perhaps matching TRBD1 (6 bases). Germline V lookup: CDR1 SGHTA, CDR2 FQGNSA. This CDR3 has 13 amino acids. V dropped 4 bases and J dropped 7 bases, with 14 bases sitting between them. The CDR3 coding sequence is TGTGCCAGCAGCTATCGACAACAGGGTGAGCAGTACTTC. It codes for CASSYRQQGEQYF.

This chain connects TRBV9 to TRBJ1-1; D is undetermined. The germline V gene encodes CDR1 SGDLS and CDR2 YYNGEE. The CDR3 contains 14 residues. Between the trimmed V and J ends, which lost 0 bases and 0 bases, there was a span of 6 bases. The CDR3 DNA sequence: TGTGCCAGCAGCGTAGACAGACTGAACACTGAAGCTTTCTTT. It encodes CASSVDRLNTEAFF.

V usage is TRBV7-2 and J usage is TRBJ2-7; D is possibly TRBD2 (5 bases). V was shortened by 4 bases and J by 0 bases, with 7 bases between the two germline ends. The CDR3 consists of 13 residues. Germline loops: CDR1 SGHTA, CDR2 FQGNSA. The chain's CDR3 is CASSSDFSYEQYF. The CDR3 bases are TGTGCCAGCAGCTCGGACTTCTCCTACGAGCAGTACTTC.

The chain combines TRBV9 with TRBJ2-2; a possible D gene is TRBD2 (7 bases). Trimming left V 5 bases short and J 3 bases short, with 29 bases between. Germline V gene sequence: CDR1 SGDLS, CDR2 YYNGEE. This CDR3 spans 20 amino acids. The CDR3 DNA reads TGTGCCAGCAGTACGACCCTGGGGGGGAGGGGGGGCCTAGACACCGGGGAGCTGTTTTTT. Protein sequence: CASSTTLGGRGGLDTGELFF.

The chain uses TRBV21-1 and TRBJ2-2; the table names TRBD2, a call not compared with the DNA. TRBV21-1 is termed a pseudogene. This CDR3 has 16 amino acids. This CDR3 is CASSKGTPKNTGELFF. As DNA, the CDR3 is TGTGCCAGCAGCAAAGGGACTCCCAAAAACACCGGGGAGCTGTTTTTT.

V is TRBV11-2 and J is TRBJ1-3, with 7 bases lining up with TRBD1. This CDR3 is built from 17 residues. The V segment lost 5 bases and the J segment 0 bases; nucleotides outside the gene matches: 10. CDR1 and CDR2 (germline): SGHAT, FQNNGV. The CDR3 region is CASSLHGTASSGNTIYF. Written as DNA, the CDR3 is TGTGCCAGCAGCCTACACGGGACAGCGAGCTCTGGAAACACCATATATTTT.

This chain connects TRBV9 to TRBJ2-3; D is possibly TRBD2 (8 bases). Germline CDR1 is SGDLS and CDR2 is YYNGEE. This CDR3 contains 18 residues. Trimming took off 6 bases at V and 0 bases at J, with 23 bases between the two ends. In DNA, the CDR3 is TGTGCCAGCAACAGGGGTCCGGGAGGCGGGGGGAGCACAGATACGCAGTATTTT. This gives the protein CASNRGPGGGGSTDTQYF.